Here is one TCR beta chain with its context. Its target is not known. Germline V gene data show CDR1 as LNHDA and CDR2 as SQIVND (reference sequence). Deletions cut 1 base from V and 6 bases from J, with 17 bases between. This CDR3 is built from 16 residues. This sample is drawn from a study of PD-1 blockade in classical Hodgkin lymphoma. Only in-frame clones appear in the TCRdb table, and some are missing; sequencing was by immunoSEQ multiplex PCR. The data show about 93,000 clones, with roughly four fifths seen just once and under 20% held by the top ten. Points from the study as a whole: Compared with baseline, CD4+ but not CD8+ TCR diversity had risen significantly by C4D1.

Patients all relapsed after autologous stem cell transplantation, and there was variation in brentuximab vedotin exposure. This chain uses TRBV19 with TRBJ2-3; perhaps TRBD1 as D (5 bases). Sequenced material: peripheral blood mononuclear cells (PBMCs), taken before the second cycle of nivolumab. This sequence originates from a human donor with classical Hodgkin lymphoma. CDR3 sequence reads: CASSIAGRPQGDTQYF. CDR3 DNA sequence: TGTGCCAGTAGTATAGCGGGCCGTCCCCAGGGTGATACGCAGTATTTT.